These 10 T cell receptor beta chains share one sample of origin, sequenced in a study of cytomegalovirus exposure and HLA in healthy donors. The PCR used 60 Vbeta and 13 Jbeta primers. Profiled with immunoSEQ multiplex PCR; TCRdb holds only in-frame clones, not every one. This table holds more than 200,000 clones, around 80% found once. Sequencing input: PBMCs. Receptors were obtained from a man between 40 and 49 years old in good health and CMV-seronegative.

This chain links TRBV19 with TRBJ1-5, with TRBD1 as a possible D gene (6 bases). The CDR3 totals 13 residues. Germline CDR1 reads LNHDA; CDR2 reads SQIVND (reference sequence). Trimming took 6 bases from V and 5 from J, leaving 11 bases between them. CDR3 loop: CASRDSQYQPQHF. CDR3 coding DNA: TGTGCCAGTAGGGACAGCCAATATCAGCCCCAGCATTTT.

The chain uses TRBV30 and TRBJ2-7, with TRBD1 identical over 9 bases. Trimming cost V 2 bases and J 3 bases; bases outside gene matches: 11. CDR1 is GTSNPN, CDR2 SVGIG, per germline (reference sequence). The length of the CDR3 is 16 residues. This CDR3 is CAWSRGTGFSFYEQYF. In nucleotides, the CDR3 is TGTGCCTGGAGTCGAGGGACAGGGTTTTCCTTCTACGAGCAGTACTTC.

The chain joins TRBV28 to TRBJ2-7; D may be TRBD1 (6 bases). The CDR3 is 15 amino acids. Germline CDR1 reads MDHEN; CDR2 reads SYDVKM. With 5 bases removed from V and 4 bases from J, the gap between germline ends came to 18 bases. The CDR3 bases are TGTGCCAGCAGTCCGGAAACAGGGCAGTGGTACGAGCAGTACTTC. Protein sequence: CASSPETGQWYEQYF. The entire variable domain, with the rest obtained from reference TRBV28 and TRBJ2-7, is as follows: DVKVTQSSRYLVKRTGEKVFLECVQDMDHENMFWYRQDPGLGLRLIYFSYDVKMKEKGDIPEGYSVSREKKERFSLILESASTNQTSMYLCASSPETGQWYEQYFGPGTRLTVT.

CDR3 nucleotide sequence: TGTGCCAGCAGCTTAGGTGAGGGTACATATACTGAAGCTTTCTTT. Amino acids: CASSLGEGTYTEAFF. The rearrangement links TRBV7-2 to TRBJ1-1; D not resolved. The CDR3 length is 15 residues. The V gene lost 1 base and the J gene lost 5 bases, with 14 bases spanning the gap. Per the germline V gene, CDR1 is SGHTA and CDR2 is FQGNSA.

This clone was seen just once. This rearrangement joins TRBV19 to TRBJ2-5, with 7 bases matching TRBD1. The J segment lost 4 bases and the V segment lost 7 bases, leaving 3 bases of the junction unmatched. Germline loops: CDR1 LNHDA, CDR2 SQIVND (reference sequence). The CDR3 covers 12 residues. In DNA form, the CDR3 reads TGTGCCAGTACTCGACAGGGAGAGACCCAGTACTTC. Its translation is CASTRQGETQYF.

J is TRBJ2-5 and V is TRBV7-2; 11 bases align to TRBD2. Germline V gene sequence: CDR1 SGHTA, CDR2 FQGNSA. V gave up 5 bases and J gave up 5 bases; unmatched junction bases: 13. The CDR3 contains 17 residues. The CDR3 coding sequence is TGTGCCAGCAGCCCGCCGGGACTAGCGGCAGGAGGGGAGACCCAGTACTTC. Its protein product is CASSPPGLAAGGETQYF.

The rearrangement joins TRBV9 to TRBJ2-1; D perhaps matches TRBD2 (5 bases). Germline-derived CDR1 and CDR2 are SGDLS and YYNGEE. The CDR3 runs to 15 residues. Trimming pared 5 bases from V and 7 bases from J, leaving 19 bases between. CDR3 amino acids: CASSRGLGNENEQFF. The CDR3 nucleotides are TGTGCCAGCAGTCGAGGGCTGGGAAACGAAAATGAGCAGTTCTTC.

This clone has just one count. In DNA form, the CDR3 reads TGTGCCAGCAGCAGTCTAGCGCTAGCCAAAAACATTCAGTACTTC. The encoded protein is CASSSLALAKNIQYF. V gene TRBV5-8 combines with J gene TRBJ2-4, with D possibly TRBD2 on 6 matching bases. V lost 4 bases, J lost 0 bases, and 11 bases lay in between. The CDR3 spans 15 residues. The germline V gene encodes CDR1 SGHTS and CDR2 YDEGEE.

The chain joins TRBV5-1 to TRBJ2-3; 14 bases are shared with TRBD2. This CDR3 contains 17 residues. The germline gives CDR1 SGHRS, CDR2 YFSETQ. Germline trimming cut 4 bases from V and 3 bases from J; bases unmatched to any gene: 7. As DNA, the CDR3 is TGCGCCAGCAGCCCTGGGACTAGCGGGAGTGTAACAGATACGCAGTATTTT. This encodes CASSPGTSGSVTDTQYF.

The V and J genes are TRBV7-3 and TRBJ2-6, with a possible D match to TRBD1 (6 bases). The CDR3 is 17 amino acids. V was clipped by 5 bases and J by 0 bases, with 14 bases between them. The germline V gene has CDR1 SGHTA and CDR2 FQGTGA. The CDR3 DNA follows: TGTGCCAGCAGCCTTCGGACAGACCGCTCTGGGGCCAACGTCCTGACTTTC. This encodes CASSLRTDRSGANVLTF.